Sequencing of this T cell receptor (beta chain) was carried out in a study of cytomegalovirus exposure and HLA in healthy donors. Study-level results: A later analysis reportedly identified an Asian-associated ancestry cluster as carrying fewer N-insertions than the 666-donor mean.

Germline values: CDR1 SNHLY, CDR2 FYNNEI. This CDR3 has 14 residues. V lost 7 bases and J 1 base, leaving 13 bases between the germline ends. With respect to this clone: The antigen is unknown.

The primer mix had 60 Vbeta and 13 Jbeta primers. Sequencing used immunoSEQ multiplex PCR; TCRdb keeps in-frame clones, though not all of them. The table shows more than 150,000 clones, with 75% to 90% occurring only once. The origin of this receptor is a man aged 35-49 years in good health and CMV-seropositive. Sequenced sample: PBMCs. The chain links TRBV2 to TRBJ1-1; D gene uncertain. CDR3 region: CASTPDFKNTEAFF. In DNA, the CDR3 is TGTGCCAGCACCCCGGACTTCAAGAACACTGAAGCTTTCTTT.